These T cell receptor beta chains were read from a single sample in a study of shared clonotypes between healthy human individuals. Here immunoSEQ multiplex PCR was the method, and the copy in TCRdb shows in-frame clones only, minus some. The table records hundreds of thousands of clones, roughly 72% of them present only once. Specimen: memory CD4+ T cells sorted from blood. These receptors originate from a woman aged 25-40 years in good health. Both conserved end residues are part of each CDR3. D genes are given only for firm matches. Clone sizes are given selectively: once, few, many, or a class where the clone is expanded.

v_gene: TRBV18
len: 16
j_gene: TRBJ2-7
d_gene: TRBD1
abundance: .
CDR3aa: CASSPAGTGGAYEQYF
CDR3nt: TGTGCCAGCTCACCCGCCGGGACAGGGGGCGCCTACGAGCAGTACTTC

v_gene: TRBV19
len: 14
j_gene: TRBJ2-3
d_gene: TRBD1
abundance: .
CDR3aa: CASAGTGVSDTQYF
CDR3nt: TGTGCCTCAGCCGGGACAGGGGTTTCAGATACGCAGTATTTT

v_gene: TRBV2
len: 15
j_gene: TRBJ1-5
d_gene: .
abundance: .
CDR3aa: CASSEAITPTRTQHF
CDR3nt: TGTGCCAGCAGTGAAGCAATAACACCTACTAGGACCCAGCATTTT

v_gene: TRBV5-6
len: 16
j_gene: TRBJ2-2
d_gene: .
abundance: many
CDR3aa: CASSLGDDWGAGELFF
CDR3nt: TGTGCCAGCAGCTTGGGGGACGACTGGGGCGCCGGGGAGCTGTTTTTT

v_gene: TRBV27
len: 14
j_gene: TRBJ1-2
d_gene: TRBD1
abundance: .
CDR3aa: CASSTRQGSYGYTF
CDR3nt: TGTGCCAGCAGTACCCGACAGGGGTCGTATGGCTACACCTTC

v_gene: TRBV5-5
len: 12
j_gene: TRBJ2-7
d_gene: .
abundance: .
CDR3aa: CASSLAGFEQYF
CDR3nt: TGTGCCAGCAGCTTGGCAGGGTTCGAGCAGTACTTC

v_gene: TRBV20-1
len: 11
j_gene: TRBJ2-5
d_gene: .
abundance: .
CDR3aa: CSARKVETQYF
CDR3nt: TGCAGTGCTAGAAAGGTGGAGACCCAGTACTTC

v_gene: TRBV5-1
len: 16
j_gene: TRBJ2-5
d_gene: .
abundance: .
CDR3aa: CASSNSGATGKETQYF
CDR3nt: TGCGCCAGCAGCAACAGTGGAGCGACCGGGAAAGAGACCCAGTACTTC

v_gene: TRBV29-1
len: 11
j_gene: TRBJ2-7
d_gene: .
abundance: .
CDR3aa: CSVRRGHEQYF
CDR3nt: TGCAGCGTTCGTCGTGGCCACGAGCAGTACTTC

v_gene: TRBV28
len: 17
j_gene: TRBJ2-1
d_gene: TRBD2
abundance: .
CDR3aa: CASRGGGLAGDLNEQFF
CDR3nt: TGTGCCAGCAGGGGCGGGGGACTAGCGGGAGATTTGAATGAGCAGTTCTTC

v_gene: TRBV6-6
len: 15
j_gene: TRBJ1-5
d_gene: .
abundance: few
CDR3aa: CATLRGRNSNQPQHF
CDR3nt: TGTGCCACCCTAAGGGGCAGAAATAGCAATCAGCCCCAGCATTTT

v_gene: TRBV6-6
len: 16
j_gene: TRBJ1-3
d_gene: .
abundance: .
CDR3aa: CASSYYGAASGNTIYF
CDR3nt: TGTGCCAGCAGTTACTATGGGGCAGCCTCTGGAAACACCATATATTTT

v_gene: TRBV18
len: 16
j_gene: TRBJ2-1
d_gene: .
abundance: .
CDR3aa: CASSPRGPNAYNEQFF
CDR3nt: TGTGCCAGCTCACCCCGGGGACCCAATGCCTACAATGAGCAGTTCTTC

v_gene: TRBV2
len: 13
j_gene: TRBJ1-5
d_gene: .
abundance: .
CDR3aa: CASSRSLTEGQHF
CDR3nt: TGTGCCAGCAGCCGCTCCCTCACCGAGGGCCAGCATTTT

v_gene: TRBV4-1
len: 15
j_gene: TRBJ1-5
d_gene: .
abundance: .
CDR3aa: CASSPIAGGLASQHF
CDR3nt: TGCGCCAGCAGCCCAATTGCCGGAGGACTCGCCTCCCAACATTTT

v_gene: TRBV11-2
len: 15
j_gene: TRBJ2-7
d_gene: TRBD1
abundance: .
CDR3aa: CASSLGTGLIYEQYF
CDR3nt: TGTGCCAGCAGCTTGGGGACAGGGCTCATCTACGAGCAGTACTTC

v_gene: TRBV5-8
len: 16
j_gene: TRBJ2-3
d_gene: .
abundance: many
CDR3aa: CASSLAKTTDTDTQYF
CDR3nt: TGTGCCAGCAGCTTGGCCAAGACTACCGACACAGATACGCAGTATTTT

v_gene: TRBV6-1
len: 15
j_gene: TRBJ1-5
d_gene: .
abundance: .
CDR3aa: CASRATGNSNQPQHF
CDR3nt: TGTGCCAGCAGGGCCACAGGAAATAGCAATCAGCCCCAGCATTTT

v_gene: TRBV10-3
len: 13
j_gene: TRBJ2-2
d_gene: .
abundance: .
CDR3aa: CAISESIAGELFF
CDR3nt: TGTGCCATCAGTGAGTCGATTGCCGGGGAGCTGTTTTTT

v_gene: TRBV28
len: 12
j_gene: TRBJ1-3
d_gene: .
abundance: .
CDR3aa: CASSFSGNTIYF
CDR3nt: TGTGCCAGCAGTTTTTCAGGAAACACCATATATTTT

v_gene: TRBV28
len: 13
j_gene: TRBJ1-2
d_gene: .
abundance: .
CDR3aa: CASSPGRDYGYTF
CDR3nt: TGTGCCAGCAGTCCCGGCAGGGACTATGGCTACACCTTC

v_gene: TRBV5-4
len: 14
j_gene: TRBJ1-1
d_gene: .
abundance: .
CDR3aa: CASSSIGGITEAFF
CDR3nt: TGTGCCAGCAGCTCCATCGGGGGAATCACTGAAGCTTTCTTT